This T cell receptor beta chain was documented in a study of human T cells and chemical hapten exposure. The wider study: Small volume differences among pooled libraries mainly caused per-sample TCR yield variation. The study, taken as a whole, reports: DPC sensitization did not alter TCRs above 1 in 1000 frequency.

V lost 2 bases to trimming and J lost 3 bases, with 4 bases between them. CDR1 is SGHDN, CDR2 FVKESK, per germline. The CDR3 runs to 13 residues. Comment on this clonotype: Its antigen is unidentified.

Unique molecular identifiers were linked by the library to individual cDNA molecules. As originally analysed: Samples contained a median of around 89,000 TCRs, with a range of roughly 20,000 to 690,600. Each CDR3 protein gets one entry after TCRdb re-called the RACE reads with MiXCR. The V and J calls and clone size come from TCRdb's table, not from the authors' own analysis. The sample consists of about 130,000 distinct CDR3 sequences, 8.5% to 9.5% of them appearing once. Time point here: healthy volunteer bleed at 2 weeks. Whole blood, unfractionated, served as the material for total RNA extraction.

The chain employs TRBV14 and TRBJ2-2; D unclear. This TCR derives from a male donor in good health. Some clones in this sample may be carry-over from other donors' samples. Sequenced material: whole blood. The CDR3 protein is CASSQRYTGELFF. The CDR3 DNA is TGTGCCAGCAGCCAACGATACACCGGGGAGCTGTTTTTT.